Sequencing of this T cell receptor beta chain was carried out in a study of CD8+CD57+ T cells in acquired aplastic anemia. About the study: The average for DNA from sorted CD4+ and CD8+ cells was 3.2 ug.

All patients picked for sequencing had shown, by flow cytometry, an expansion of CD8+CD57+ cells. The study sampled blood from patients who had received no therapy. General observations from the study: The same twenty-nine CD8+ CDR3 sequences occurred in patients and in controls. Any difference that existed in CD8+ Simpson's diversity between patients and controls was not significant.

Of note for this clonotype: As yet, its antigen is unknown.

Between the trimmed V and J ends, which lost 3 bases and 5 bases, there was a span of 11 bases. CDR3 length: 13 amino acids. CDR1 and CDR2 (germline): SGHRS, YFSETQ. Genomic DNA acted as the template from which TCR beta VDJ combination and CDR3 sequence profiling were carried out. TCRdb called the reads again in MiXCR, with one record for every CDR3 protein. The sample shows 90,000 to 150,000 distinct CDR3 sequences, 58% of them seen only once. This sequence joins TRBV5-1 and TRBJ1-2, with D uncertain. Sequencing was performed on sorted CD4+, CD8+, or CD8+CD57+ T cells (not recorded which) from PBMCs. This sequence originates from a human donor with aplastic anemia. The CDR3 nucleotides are TGCGCCAGCAGCTGGACCCTCAGATATGGCTACACCTTC. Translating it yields CASSWTLRYGYTF.